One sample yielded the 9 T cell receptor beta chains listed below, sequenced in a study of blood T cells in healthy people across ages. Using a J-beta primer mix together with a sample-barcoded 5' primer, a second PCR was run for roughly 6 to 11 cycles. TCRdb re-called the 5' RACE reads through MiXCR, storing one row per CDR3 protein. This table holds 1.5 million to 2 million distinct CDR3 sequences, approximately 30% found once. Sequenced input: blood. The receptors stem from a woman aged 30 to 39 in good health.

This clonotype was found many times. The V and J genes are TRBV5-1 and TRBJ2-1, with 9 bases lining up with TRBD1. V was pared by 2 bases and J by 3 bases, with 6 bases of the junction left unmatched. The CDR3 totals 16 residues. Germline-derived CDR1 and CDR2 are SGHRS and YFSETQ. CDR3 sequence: CASSLTGQGFYNEQFF. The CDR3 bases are TGCGCCAGCAGCTTAACAGGACAGGGGTTCTACAATGAGCAGTTCTTC.

The CDR3 sequence: CASSRTSGGETQFF. The CDR3 DNA reads TGTGCCAGCAGCCGGACTAGCGGGGGAGAGACCCAGTTCTTC. The chain is built from TRBV11-3 and TRBJ2-1; 13 bases line up with TRBD2. The CDR3 length is 14 residues. The V gene end was trimmed by 5 bases and the J gene end by 13 bases; junction bases not matched to a gene: 8. Per germline, CDR1 SGHNT and CDR2 YENEEA.

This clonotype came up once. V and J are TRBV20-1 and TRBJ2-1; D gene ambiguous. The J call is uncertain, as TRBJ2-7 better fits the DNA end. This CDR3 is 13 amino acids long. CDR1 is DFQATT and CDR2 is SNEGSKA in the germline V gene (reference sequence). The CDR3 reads CSARQISYNEQYF. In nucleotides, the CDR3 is TGCAGTGCTAGGCAGATCTCCTACAATGAGCAGTACTTC.

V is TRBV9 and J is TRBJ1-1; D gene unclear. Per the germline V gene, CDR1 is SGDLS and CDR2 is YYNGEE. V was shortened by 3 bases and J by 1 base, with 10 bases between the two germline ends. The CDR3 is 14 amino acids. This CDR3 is CASSAPGGNTEAFF. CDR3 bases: TGTGCCAGCAGCGCCCCGGGAGGGAACACTGAAGCTTTCTTT.

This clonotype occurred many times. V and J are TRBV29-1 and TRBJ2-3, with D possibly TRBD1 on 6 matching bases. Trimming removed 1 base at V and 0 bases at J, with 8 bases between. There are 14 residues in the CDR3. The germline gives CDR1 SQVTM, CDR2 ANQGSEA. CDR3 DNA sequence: TGCAGCGTTGAAGCGGACAGAAGCACAGATACGCAGTATTTT. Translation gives CSVEADRSTDTQYF.

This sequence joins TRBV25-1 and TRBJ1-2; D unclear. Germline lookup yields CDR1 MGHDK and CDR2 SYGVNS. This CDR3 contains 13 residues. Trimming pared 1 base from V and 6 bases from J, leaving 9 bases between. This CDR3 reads CASSELGFDGYTF. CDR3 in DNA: TGTGCCAGCAGTGAATTGGGGTTCGATGGCTACACCTTC.

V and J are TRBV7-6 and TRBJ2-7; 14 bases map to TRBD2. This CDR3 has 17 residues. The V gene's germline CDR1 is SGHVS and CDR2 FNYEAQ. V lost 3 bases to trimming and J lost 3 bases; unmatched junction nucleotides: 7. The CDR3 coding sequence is TGTGCCAGCAGCTTTGGACTAGCGGGAGGTGATAGCTACGAGCAGTACTTC. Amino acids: CASSFGLAGGDSYEQYF. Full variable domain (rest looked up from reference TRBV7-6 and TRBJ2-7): GAGVSQSPRYKVTKRGQDVALRCDPISGHVSLYWYRQALGQGPEFLTYFNYEAQQDKSGLPNDRFSAERPEGSISTLTIQRTEQRDSAMYRCASSFGLAGGDSYEQYFGPGTRLTVT.

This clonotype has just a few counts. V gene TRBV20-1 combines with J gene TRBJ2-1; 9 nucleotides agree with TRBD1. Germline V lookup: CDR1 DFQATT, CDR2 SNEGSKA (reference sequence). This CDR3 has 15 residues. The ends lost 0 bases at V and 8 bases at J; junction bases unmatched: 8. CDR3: CSARDVNRGRDEQFF. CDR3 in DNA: TGCAGTGCTAGAGACGTCAACAGGGGGCGAGATGAGCAGTTCTTC.

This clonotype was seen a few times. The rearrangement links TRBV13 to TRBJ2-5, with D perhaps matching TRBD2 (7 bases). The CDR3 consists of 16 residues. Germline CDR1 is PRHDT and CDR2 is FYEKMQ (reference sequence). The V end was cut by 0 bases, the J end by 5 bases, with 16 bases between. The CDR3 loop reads CASSLGSGGPLETQYF. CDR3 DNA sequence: TGTGCCAGCAGCTTAGGATCGGGGGGCCCTTTGGAGACCCAGTACTTC.